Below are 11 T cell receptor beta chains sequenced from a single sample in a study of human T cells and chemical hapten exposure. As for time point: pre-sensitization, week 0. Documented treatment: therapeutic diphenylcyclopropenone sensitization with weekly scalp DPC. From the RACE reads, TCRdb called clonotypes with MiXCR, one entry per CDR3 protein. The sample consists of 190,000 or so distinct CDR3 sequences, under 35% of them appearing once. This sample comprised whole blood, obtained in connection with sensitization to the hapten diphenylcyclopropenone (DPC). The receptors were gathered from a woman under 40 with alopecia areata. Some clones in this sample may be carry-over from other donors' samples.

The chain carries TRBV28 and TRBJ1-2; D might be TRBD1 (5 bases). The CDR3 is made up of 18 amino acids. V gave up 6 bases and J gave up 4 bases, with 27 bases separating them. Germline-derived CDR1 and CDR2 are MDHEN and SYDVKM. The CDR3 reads CASRPRRGAGPHSYGYTF. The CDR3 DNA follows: TGTGCCAGCAGACCGAGGAGGGGCGCAGGGCCCCACTCCTATGGCTACACCTTC.

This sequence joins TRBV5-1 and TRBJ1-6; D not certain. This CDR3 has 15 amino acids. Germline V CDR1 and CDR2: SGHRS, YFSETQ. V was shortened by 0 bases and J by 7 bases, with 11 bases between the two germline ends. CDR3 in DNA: TGCGCCAGCAGCTTGGGAGGAGGGAGGAATTCACCCCTCCACTTT. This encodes CASSLGGGRNSPLHF.

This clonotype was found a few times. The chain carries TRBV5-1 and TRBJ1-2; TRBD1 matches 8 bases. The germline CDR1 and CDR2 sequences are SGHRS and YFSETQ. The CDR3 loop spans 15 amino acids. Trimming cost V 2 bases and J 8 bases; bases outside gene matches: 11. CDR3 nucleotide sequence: TGCGCCAGCAGCTTAACCGGGACAGGCATTTTCGGCTACACCTTC. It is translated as CASSLTGTGIFGYTF.

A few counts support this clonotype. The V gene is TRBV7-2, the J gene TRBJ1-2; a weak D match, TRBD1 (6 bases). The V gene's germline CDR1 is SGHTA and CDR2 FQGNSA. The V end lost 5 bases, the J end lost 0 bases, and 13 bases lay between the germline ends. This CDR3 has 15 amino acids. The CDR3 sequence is CASSPYRTANYGYTF. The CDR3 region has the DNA TGTGCCAGCAGCCCCTACCGGACAGCTAACTATGGCTACACCTTC.

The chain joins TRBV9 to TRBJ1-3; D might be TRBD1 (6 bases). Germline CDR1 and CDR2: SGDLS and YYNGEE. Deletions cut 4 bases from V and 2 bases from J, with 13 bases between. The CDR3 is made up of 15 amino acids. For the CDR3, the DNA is TGTGCCAGCAGCTCCCAACAGGGCCCTGGAAACACCATATATTTT. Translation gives CASSSQQGPGNTIYF.

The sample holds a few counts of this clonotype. CDR3 DNA sequence: TGTGCCAGCAGTCTTTCGACAGGGTGGGTCCAGCCCCAGCATTTT. As protein: CASSLSTGWVQPQHF. The genes are TRBV28 and TRBJ1-5, with 7 bases lining up with TRBD1. V lost 5 bases to trimming and J lost 7 bases; unmatched junction nucleotides: 11. The CDR3 length is 15 residues. Per germline, CDR1 MDHEN and CDR2 SYDVKM.

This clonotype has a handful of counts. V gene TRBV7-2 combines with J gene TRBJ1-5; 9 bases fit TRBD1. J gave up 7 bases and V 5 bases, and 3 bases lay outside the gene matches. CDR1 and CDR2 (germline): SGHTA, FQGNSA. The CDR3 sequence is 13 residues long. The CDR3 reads CASSPDRGQPQHF. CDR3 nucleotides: TGTGCCAGCAGCCCGGACAGGGGACAGCCCCAGCATTTT.

Here the CDR3 reads CSASQDTVLSYTF. The CDR3 DNA follows: TGCAGTGCTTCACAGGACACGGTGTTGAGCTACACCTTC. The chain links TRBV20-1 to TRBJ1-2, with D possibly being TRBD1 (5 bases). V shed 5 bases and J shed 9 bases, with 19 bases lying between them. CDR3 length: 13 amino acids. Germline-derived CDR1 and CDR2 are DFQATT and SNEGSKA (reference sequence).

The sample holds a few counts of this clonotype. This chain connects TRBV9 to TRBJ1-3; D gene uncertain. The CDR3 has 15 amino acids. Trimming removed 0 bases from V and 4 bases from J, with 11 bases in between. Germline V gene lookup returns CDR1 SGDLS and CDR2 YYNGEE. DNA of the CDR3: TGTGCCAGCAGCGTAGAAATCCAGCCCGGAAACACCATATATTTT. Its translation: CASSVEIQPGNTIYF.

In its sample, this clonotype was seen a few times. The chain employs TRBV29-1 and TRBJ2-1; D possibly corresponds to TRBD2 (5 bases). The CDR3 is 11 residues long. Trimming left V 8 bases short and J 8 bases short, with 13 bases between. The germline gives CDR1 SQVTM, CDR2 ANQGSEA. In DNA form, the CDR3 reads TGCAGCACCCAGAGGGCAGATGAGCAGTTCTTC. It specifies CSTQRADEQFF.

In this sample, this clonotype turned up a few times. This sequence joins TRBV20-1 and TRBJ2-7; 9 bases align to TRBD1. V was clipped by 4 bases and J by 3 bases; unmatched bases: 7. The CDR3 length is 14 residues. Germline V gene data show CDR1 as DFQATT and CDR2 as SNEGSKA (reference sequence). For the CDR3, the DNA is TGCAGTGCTATCCCCGACAGGGGGGACTACGAGCAGTACTTC. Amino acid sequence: CSAIPDRGDYEQYF.